The next 26 T cell receptor beta chains were all read from a single sample in a study of T cells in Graves' hyperthyroidism and ophthalmopathy. RNA transcripts provided the source from which TCR beta CDR3 regions were amplified. Carried out on the TCR CDR3, a first-round RT-PCR used the HTBI primer set. MiXCR was run by TCRdb on the multiplex PCR reads, yielding one entry per CDR3 protein. Counted here are roughly 740,000 distinct CDR3 sequences, approximately 16% occurring once; the ten biggest clones make up under 8.5%. Sequencing input: blood. These receptor sequences come from a man younger than 30 with Graves' hyperthyroidism.

This clonotype was detected many times. V and J are TRBV7-2 and TRBJ2-1, with 10 positions matching TRBD2. The V gene's germline CDR1 is SGHTA and CDR2 FQGNSA. The CDR3 contains 16 residues. Trimming at V came to 5 bases and at J to 8 bases, leaving 12 bases not matched to a gene. CDR3: CASSLKWTSGGYEQFF. The CDR3 nucleotides are TGTGCCAGCAGCCTTAAGTGGACTAGCGGTGGCTATGAGCAGTTCTTC.

This clonotype came up many times. This chain connects TRBV30 to TRBJ2-3, with no clear D. The CDR3 has 15 amino acids. V shed 0 bases and J shed 0 bases, with 10 bases lying between them. Germline CDR1 GTSNPN, CDR2 SVGIG (reference sequence). CDR3 loop: CAWSVLGLSTDTQYF. DNA for the CDR3: TGTGCCTGGAGTGTACTGGGTCTAAGCACAGATACGCAGTATTTT. Combining the CDR3 with reference TRBV30 and TRBJ2-3 gives the whole variable domain SQTIHQWPATLVQPVGSPLSLECTVEGTSNPNLYWYRQAAGRGLQLLFYSVGIGQISSEVPQNLSASRPQDRQFILSSKKLLLSDSGFYLCAWSVLGLSTDTQYFGPGTRLTVL.

As concerns this clonotype: Its ends do not fully match the called genes, so a read error is possible. The chain has TRBV18 and TRBJ1-2; D is undetermined. Germline lookup yields CDR1 KGHSH and CDR2 LQKENI. This CDR3 is built from 16 residues. The CDR3, as DNA: TGTGCCGGCTCACCCCGCCCCAGGCAAGCTAACTATGGCTACACCTTC. Amino acid sequence: CAGSPRPRQANYGYTF.

This clonotype was counted between two and nine times. This sequence joins TRBV20-1 and TRBJ1-5; weak D call: TRBD1 (6 bases). V lost 5 bases, J lost 3 bases, and 17 bases lay in between. Germline-derived CDR1 and CDR2 are DFQATT and SNEGSKA (reference sequence). The CDR3 covers 15 residues. DNA for the CDR3: TGCAGTGCTTGTCCGGAGGGGGGCCCCAATCAGCCCCAGCATTTT. It specifies CSACPEGGPNQPQHF.

This clonotype was counted ten times or more. The rearrangement joins TRBV27 to TRBJ2-1; 10 bases match TRBD2. CDR3 length: 16 residues. The germline gives CDR1 MNHEY, CDR2 SMNVEV (reference sequence). V dropped 4 bases and J dropped 9; count of bases not matched to a gene: 12. The DNA of the CDR3 is TGTGCCAGCAGTTCTTATTCTAGCGGGAGTTCGGTTGAGCAGTTCTTC. It specifies CASSSYSSGSSVEQFF.

There are many counts of this clonotype. J is TRBJ1-2 and V is TRBV5-6, with D possibly being TRBD1 (6 bases). The V gene lost 3 bases and the J gene lost 4 bases, with 19 bases spanning the gap. The V gene's germline CDR1 is SGHDT and CDR2 YYEEEE. This CDR3 spans 16 amino acids. DNA for the CDR3: TGTGCCAGCAGCTCTTACAGGGCTGGTGGTCTCTATGGCTACACCTTC. Its translation is CASSSYRAGGLYGYTF.

In regard to this clonotype: A much larger clone lies a single base off, so this may be a read error. This chain links TRBV28 with TRBJ2-7; 7 positions match TRBD1. The CDR3 loop spans 14 amino acids. Germline V gene data show CDR1 as MDHEN and CDR2 as SYDVKM. The CDR3 here is CASRSTGISYKQYF. CDR3 nucleotide sequence: TGTGCCAGCAGATCGACAGGGATCTCCTACAAGCAGTACTTC.

This chain joins TRBV5-4 and TRBJ1-1, with D possibly matching TRBD1 (5 bases). V lost 3 bases and J 1 base, leaving 13 bases between the germline ends. Germline loops: CDR1 SGHNT, CDR2 YYREEE (reference sequence). There are 15 residues in the CDR3. In DNA form, the CDR3 reads TGTGCCAGCAGCTGGGCCCGGGACGGGAACACTGAAGCTTTCTTT. Its translation is CASSWARDGNTEAFF. The whole variable domain, remainder taken from reference TRBV5-4 and TRBJ1-1, is ETGVTQSPTHLIKTRGQQVTLRCSSQSGHNTVSWYQQALGQGPQFIFQYYREEENGRGNFPPRFSGLQFPNYSSELNVNALELDDSALYLCASSWARDGNTEAFFGQGTRLTVV.

This clonotype was counted between two and nine times. This chain connects TRBV6-1 to TRBJ1-5; TRBD1 is a possible D gene (5 bases). V lost 8 bases, J lost 1 base, and 15 bases lay in between. In germline, CDR1 is MNHNS, CDR2 SASEGT. The CDR3 covers 15 residues. The CDR3 sequence is CASDRGTVSNQPQHF. The CDR3 coding sequence is TGTGCCAGCGATAGAGGGACGGTCAGCAATCAGCCCCAGCATTTT.

The chain couples TRBV28 to TRBJ1-6, with TRBD1 matching over 7 bases. Trimming took 2 bases from V and 3 from J; bases not matched to a gene: 7. The CDR3 runs to 17 residues. Looked up from germline, CDR1 is MDHEN and CDR2 is SYDVKM. The CDR3, as DNA: TGTGCCAGCAGTTTAAGGTGGGCAGGGGGCTATAATTCACCCCTCCACTTT. Encoded protein: CASSLRWAGGYNSPLHF.

The sample holds many counts of this clonotype. The V call is TRBV28, the J call TRBJ1-2; tentative D call: TRBD1 (5 bases). V was pared by 4 bases and J by 3 bases, with 12 bases between. The CDR3 sequence is 14 residues long. In germline, CDR1 is MDHEN, CDR2 SYDVKM. The CDR3 spells CASSSLGVDYGYTF. CDR3 DNA sequence: TGTGCCAGCAGTTCGTTGGGGGTTGACTATGGCTACACCTTC.

In its sample, this clonotype was seen a few times. The gene calls are TRBV20-1 and TRBJ2-2; D is tentatively TRBD1 or TRBD2 (5 bases each). The CDR3 is 16 residues long. CDR1 DFQATT and CDR2 SNEGSKA come from the germline V gene (reference sequence). With 0 bases removed from V and 4 bases from J, the gap between germline ends came to 15 bases. For the CDR3, the DNA is TGCAGTGCTAGAGACCGGACCCTTGGGGGCACCGGGGAGCTGTTTTTT. It is translated as CSARDRTLGGTGELFF.

The genes are TRBV27 and TRBJ2-2; TRBD1 agrees at 10 bases. The CDR3 has 17 residues. Looked up from germline, CDR1 is MNHEY and CDR2 is SMNVEV (reference sequence). With V trimmed by 5 bases and J by 7 bases, 13 bases remained unmatched. The CDR3 loop is CASSPISGQGIIGELFF. The DNA of the CDR3 is TGTGCCAGCAGTCCAATCTCGGGACAGGGGATCATCGGGGAGCTGTTTTTT.

The chain couples TRBV7-6 to TRBJ2-7, with 8 nucleotides matching TRBD2. Germline V gene sequence: CDR1 SGHVS, CDR2 FNYEAQ. There are 15 residues in the CDR3. The V gene end was trimmed by 5 bases and the J gene end by 5 bases; junction bases not matched to a gene: 11. The CDR3 sequence: CASSPGGGRIDEQYF. DNA of the CDR3: TGTGCCAGCAGCCCCGGGGGGGGGAGGATTGACGAGCAGTACTTC. Together with reference TRBV7-6 and TRBJ2-7, the CDR3 gives the full variable domain: GAGVSQSPRYKVTKRGQDVALRCDPISGHVSLYWYRQALGQGPEFLTYFNYEAQQDKSGLPNDRFSAERPEGSISTLTIQRTEQRDSAMYRCASSPGGGRIDEQYFGPGTRLTVT.

This clonotype has more than one count but fewer than ten. The chain couples TRBV24-1 to TRBJ1-3; maybe TRBD1 (5 bases). CDR3 length: 15 amino acids. Trimming removed 2 bases at V and 0 bases at J, with 7 bases between. Germline V gives CDR1 KGHDR, CDR2 SFDVKD. For the CDR3, the DNA is TGTGCCACCAGTGATTCAGGGAGCTCTGGAAACACCATATATTTT. Its protein is CATSDSGSSGNTIYF.

A few counts support this clonotype. The rearrangement uses TRBV7-2 and TRBJ2-7, with TRBD2 identical over 7 bases. The CDR3 is 16 amino acids. With 5 bases clipped from V and 3 bases from J, the junction kept 13 bases outside the gene matches. Germline loops: CDR1 SGHTA, CDR2 FQGNSA. CDR3 sequence: CASSPRAVAGLYEQYF. The CDR3 DNA reads TGTGCCAGCAGCCCCCGCGCGGTAGCGGGTCTCTACGAGCAGTACTTC.

This clonotype was observed many times. V gene TRBV5-8 combines with J gene TRBJ2-7; D possibly corresponds to TRBD1 (6 bases). CDR3 length: 13 amino acids. Trimming left V 0 bases short and J 5 bases short, with 9 bases between. Germline CDR1 reads SGHTS; CDR2 reads YDEGEE. CDR3 region: CASSLDGGDEQYF. CDR3 DNA sequence: TGTGCCAGCAGCTTGGATGGGGGCGACGAGCAGTACTTC.

This clonotype was detected many times. The chain uses TRBV27 and TRBJ1-1; D remains ambiguous. CDR1 and CDR2 from the germline V gene are MNHEY and SMNVEV (reference sequence). Trimming shortened V by 6 bases and J by 4 bases, and 15 bases separated the two germline ends. The CDR3 loop spans 14 amino acids. Here the CDR3 DNA reads TGTGCCAGCAGCCTCGGTGCGGTCCGCACTGAAGCTTTCTTT. It is translated as CASSLGAVRTEAFF.

The chain links TRBV20-1 to TRBJ2-2; D gene ambiguous. The germline V gene has CDR1 DFQATT and CDR2 SNEGSKA (reference sequence). The CDR3 runs 15 residues. V was trimmed by 0 bases and J by 3 bases, leaving 11 bases between them. The CDR3 bases are TGCAGTGCTAGAGATAACCGGAGATACACCGGGGAGCTGTTTTTT. It yields the protein CSARDNRRYTGELFF.

As to this clonotype: Compared with germline, one end of the junction differs, possibly owing to a read error. This rearrangement joins TRBV4-3 to TRBJ2-1, with a tentative D call TRBD1 (6 bases). From germline, CDR1 is LGHNA and CDR2 YSLEER. The CDR3 spans 13 residues. The CDR3 DNA follows: TGCGCCAGCAGCCAAGACTATCGGGGACAAAACGTCTTC. It yields the protein CASSQDYRGQNVF.

This clonotype was seen repeatedly, ten times or more. The V and J genes are TRBV28 and TRBJ1-1; D is uncertain. Germline V lookup: CDR1 MDHEN, CDR2 SYDVKM. The CDR3 length is 14 residues. Trimming stripped 3 bases from V and 1 base from J, with 9 bases between. The CDR3 here is CASSFLRGNTEAFF. CDR3 DNA sequence: TGTGCCAGCAGTTTTCTACGCGGGAACACTGAAGCTTTCTTT. Full variable domain (missing parts from reference TRBV28 and TRBJ1-1): DVKVTQSSRYLVKRTGEKVFLECVQDMDHENMFWYRQDPGLGLRLIYFSYDVKMKEKGDIPEGYSVSREKKERFSLILESASTNQTSMYLCASSFLRGNTEAFFGQGTRLTVV.

V and J are TRBV3-1 and TRBJ2-1; TRBD2 matches at 12 bases. V shed 3 bases, J shed 1 base, and the junction held 1 base outside the gene matches. This CDR3 spans 16 amino acids. Germline V lookup: CDR1 LGHDT, CDR2 YNNKEL (reference sequence). In nucleotides, the CDR3 is TGTGCCAGCAGCCACCTAGCGGGAGGGTCCTACAATGAGCAGTTCTTC. Translated: CASSHLAGGSYNEQFF.

This clonotype was observed a few times. This may be a read error: a much more frequent sequence differs by one nucleotide. The V call is TRBV3-1, the J call TRBJ2-1, with D perhaps given as TRBD1 or TRBD2 (5 bases each). The CDR3 sequence is 15 residues long. Germline values: CDR1 LGHDT, CDR2 YNNKEL (reference sequence). V lost 4 bases and J 9 bases, leaving 19 bases between the germline ends. CDR3 nucleotide sequence: TGTGCCAGCAGCCCCCGGATCTTCGGGGCTACTGAGCAGTTCTTC. Amino acids: CASSPRIFGATEQFF.

The table lists this clonotype with many counts. The chain couples TRBV6-6 to TRBJ2-7, with D perhaps TRBD1 (5 bases). The V end was cut by 2 bases, the J end by 1 base, with 6 bases between. CDR1 and CDR2 (germline): MNHNY, SVGAGI (reference sequence). The CDR3 runs to 13 residues. The chain's CDR3 is CASSYPGSYEQYF. In DNA form, the CDR3 reads TGTGCCAGCAGTTACCCAGGGTCCTACGAGCAGTACTTC.

The chain combines TRBV20-1 with TRBJ1-1; a possible D gene is TRBD1 (6 bases). V was clipped by 6 bases and J by 0 bases, with 11 bases between them. The CDR3 has 13 amino acids. Germline CDR1 DFQATT, CDR2 SNEGSKA (reference sequence). CDR3 nucleotides: TGCAGTGCCACACAGGGCTTGAACACTGAAGCTTTCTTT. Residues: CSATQGLNTEAFF.

The table lists this clonotype with many counts. V gene TRBV24-1 combines with J gene TRBJ1-1; possible D gene TRBD1, 5 bases. V was trimmed by 5 bases and J by 4 bases, leaving 7 bases between them. Germline V gene sequence: CDR1 KGHDR, CDR2 SFDVKD. The CDR3 covers 12 residues. CDR3 residues: CATSGGGTEAFF. The CDR3 DNA reads as TGTGCCACCAGTGGGGGGGGCACTGAAGCTTTCTTT.